This T cell receptor (beta chain) was documented in a study of breast tumors, draining lymph nodes, adjacent tissues. There are many counts of this clonotype. Axillary draining lymph nodes of breast cancer patients supplied the node samples. From the multiplex PCR reads, TCRdb called clonotypes with MiXCR, one entry per CDR3 protein. The sample has around 120,000 distinct CDR3 sequences, just under 20% seen once. The V end was cut by 6 bases, the J end by 1 base, with 10 bases between. Germline CDR1 is LGHNT and CDR2 is FRNRAP. This CDR3 has 13 residues. The TCR comes from a female donor with breast cancer. Some clones in this sample may be carry-over from other donors' samples. The chain uses TRBV12-5 and TRBJ2-7, with no clear D. Sequencing was carried out using axillary lymph node tissue. CDR3 DNA sequence: TGTGCTAGTGGAACAGACGGTTCCTACGAGCAGTACTTC. Residues: CASGTDGSYEQYF.